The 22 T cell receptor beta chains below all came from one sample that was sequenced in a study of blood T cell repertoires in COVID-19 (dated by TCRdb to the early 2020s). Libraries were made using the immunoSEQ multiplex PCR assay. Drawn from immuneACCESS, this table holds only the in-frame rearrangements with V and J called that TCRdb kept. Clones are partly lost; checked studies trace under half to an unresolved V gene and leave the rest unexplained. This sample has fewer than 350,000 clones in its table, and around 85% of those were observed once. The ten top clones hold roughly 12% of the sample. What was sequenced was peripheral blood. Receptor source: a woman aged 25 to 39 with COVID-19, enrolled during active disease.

CDR3: CASIMRGPGHNEQFF. The CDR3 DNA reads TGTGCCAGCATCATGCGGGGTCCCGGCCACAATGAGCAGTTCTTC. The chain recombines TRBV7-9 with TRBJ2-1; D possibly corresponds to TRBD2 (6 bases). Germline CDR1 SEHNR, CDR2 FQNEAQ (reference sequence). V was trimmed by 7 bases and J by 5 bases, leaving 18 bases between them. The CDR3 sequence is 15 residues long. The full variable domain, completed using reference TRBV7-9 and TRBJ2-1, is DTGVSQNPRHKITKRGQNVTFRCDPISEHNRLYWYRQTLGQGPEFLTYFQNEAQLEKSRLLSDRFSAERPKGSFSTLEIQRTEQGDSAMYLCASIMRGPGHNEQFFGPGTRLTVL.

In nucleotides, the CDR3 is TGTGCCAGCAGCTTAGGGACAGGGCCCAATTCACCCCTCCACTTT. Translation: CASSLGTGPNSPLHF. The rearrangement links TRBV7-6 to TRBJ1-6; 8 bases match TRBD1. With 1 base clipped from V and 7 bases from J, the junction kept 3 bases outside the gene matches. In germline, CDR1 is SGHVS, CDR2 FNYEAQ. The CDR3 length is 15 residues.

CDR3 loop: CASNVGQGMAGELFF. Written as DNA, the CDR3 is TGTGCCAGCAATGTGGGACAGGGAATGGCCGGGGAGCTGTTTTTT. V usage is TRBV19 and J usage is TRBJ2-2; 9 bases map to TRBD1. From germline, CDR1 is LNHDA and CDR2 SQIVND (reference sequence). The CDR3 has 15 amino acids. The J segment lost 6 bases and the V segment lost 9 bases, leaving 11 bases of the junction unmatched.

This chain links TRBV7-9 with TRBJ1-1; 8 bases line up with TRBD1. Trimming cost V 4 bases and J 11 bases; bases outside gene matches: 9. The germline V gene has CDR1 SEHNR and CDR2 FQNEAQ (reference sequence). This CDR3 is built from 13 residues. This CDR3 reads CASSYMTGVGAFF. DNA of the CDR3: TGTGCCAGCAGCTATATGACAGGGGTGGGCGCTTTCTTT.

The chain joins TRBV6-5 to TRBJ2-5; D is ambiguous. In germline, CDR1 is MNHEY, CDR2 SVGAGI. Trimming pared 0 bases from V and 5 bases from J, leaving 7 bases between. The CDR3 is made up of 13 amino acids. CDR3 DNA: TGTGCCAGCAGTTACTCGAGGTTCGAGACCCAGTACTTC. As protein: CASSYSRFETQYF.

In DNA form, the CDR3 reads TGTGCCTGGGGGGTACGGGACTCCTATAATTCACCCCTCCACTTT. Its translation is CAWGVRDSYNSPLHF. The rearrangement uses TRBV30 and TRBJ1-6; no clear D. The CDR3 has 15 amino acids. The germline CDR1 and CDR2 sequences are GTSNPN and SVGIG (reference sequence). The V end lost 5 bases, the J end lost 0 bases, and 11 bases lay between the germline ends. The full variable domain, in which reference TRBV30 and TRBJ1-6 provide the parts outside the CDR3, is SQTIHQWPATLVQPVGSPLSLECTVEGTSNPNLYWYRQAAGRGLQLLFYSVGIGQISSEVPQNLSASRPQDRQFILSSKKLLLSDSGFYLCAWGVRDSYNSPLHFGNGTRLTVT.

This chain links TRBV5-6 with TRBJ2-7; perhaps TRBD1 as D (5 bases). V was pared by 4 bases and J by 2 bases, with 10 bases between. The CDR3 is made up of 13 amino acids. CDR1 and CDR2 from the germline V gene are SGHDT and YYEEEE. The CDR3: CASSLDRPYEQYF. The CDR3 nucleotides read TGTGCCAGCAGCCTAGACAGACCCTACGAGCAGTACTTC.

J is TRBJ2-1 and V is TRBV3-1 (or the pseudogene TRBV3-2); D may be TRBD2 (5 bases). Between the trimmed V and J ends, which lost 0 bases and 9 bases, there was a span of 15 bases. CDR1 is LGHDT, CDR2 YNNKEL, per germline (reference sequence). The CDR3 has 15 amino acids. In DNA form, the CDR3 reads TGTGCCAGCAGCCAAGAACCCCTGACTAAAGGTGAGCAGTTCTTC. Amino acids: CASSQEPLTKGEQFF.

CDR3 protein: CASSQPGEFNSPLHF. The CDR3 DNA reads TGTGCCAGCAGCCAACCCGGGGAGTTTAATTCACCCCTCCACTTT. The chain uses TRBV7-9 and TRBJ1-6; D not resolved. Germline CDR1 SEHNR, CDR2 FQNEAQ (reference sequence). Trimming pared 5 bases from V and 6 bases from J, leaving 14 bases between. This CDR3 contains 15 residues.

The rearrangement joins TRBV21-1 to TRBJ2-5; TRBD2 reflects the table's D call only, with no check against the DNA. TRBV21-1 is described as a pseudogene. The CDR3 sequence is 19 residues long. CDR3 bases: TGTGCCAGCAGCAAAGATAGGGTGCCGGCGGGGGGCCTCCCGGAGACCCAGTACTTC. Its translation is CASSKDRVPAGGLPETQYF.

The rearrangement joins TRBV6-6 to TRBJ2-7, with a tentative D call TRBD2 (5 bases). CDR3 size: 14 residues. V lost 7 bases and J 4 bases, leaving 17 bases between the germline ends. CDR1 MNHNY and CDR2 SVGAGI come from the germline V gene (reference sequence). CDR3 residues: CASNSPEGVYEQYF. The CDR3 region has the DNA TGTGCCAGCAACTCCCCCGAGGGCGTTTACGAGCAGTACTTC.

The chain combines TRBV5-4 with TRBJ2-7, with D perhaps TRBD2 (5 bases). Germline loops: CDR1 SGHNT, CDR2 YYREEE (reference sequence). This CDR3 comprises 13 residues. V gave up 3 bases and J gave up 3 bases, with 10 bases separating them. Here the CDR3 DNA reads TGTGCCAGCAGCTACGCGAGGGACTACGAGCAGTACTTC. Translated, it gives CASSYARDYEQYF. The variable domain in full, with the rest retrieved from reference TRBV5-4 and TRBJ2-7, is ETGVTQSPTHLIKTRGQQVTLRCSSQSGHNTVSWYQQALGQGPQFIFQYYREEENGRGNFPPRFSGLQFPNYSSELNVNALELDDSALYLCASSYARDYEQYFGPGTRLTVT.

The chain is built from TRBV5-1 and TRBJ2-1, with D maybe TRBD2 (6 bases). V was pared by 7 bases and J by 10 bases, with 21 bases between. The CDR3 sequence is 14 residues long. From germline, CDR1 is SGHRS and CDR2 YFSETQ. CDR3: CASGLATGKEEQFF. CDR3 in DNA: TGCGCCAGCGGGCTAGCGACGGGCAAGGAAGAGCAGTTCTTC.

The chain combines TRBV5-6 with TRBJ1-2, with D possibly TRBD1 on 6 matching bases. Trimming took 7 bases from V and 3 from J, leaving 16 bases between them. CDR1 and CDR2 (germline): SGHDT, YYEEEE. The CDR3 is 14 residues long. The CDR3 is CASLRRGADYGYTF. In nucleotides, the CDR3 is TGTGCCAGCTTACGACGGGGGGCCGACTATGGCTACACCTTC.

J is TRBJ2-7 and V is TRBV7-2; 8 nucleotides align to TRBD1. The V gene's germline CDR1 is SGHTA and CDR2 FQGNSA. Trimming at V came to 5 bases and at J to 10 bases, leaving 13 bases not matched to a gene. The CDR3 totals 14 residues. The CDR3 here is CASSIAMTGVDQYF. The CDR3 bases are TGTGCCAGCAGCATTGCGATGACAGGGGTTGACCAGTACTTC.

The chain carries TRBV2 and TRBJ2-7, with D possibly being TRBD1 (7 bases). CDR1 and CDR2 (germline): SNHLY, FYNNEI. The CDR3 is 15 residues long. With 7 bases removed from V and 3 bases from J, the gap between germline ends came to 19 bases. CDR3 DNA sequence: TGTGCCAGCACCCCCCGGGGCAGGGGGGACTACGAGCAGTACTTC. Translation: CASTPRGRGDYEQYF. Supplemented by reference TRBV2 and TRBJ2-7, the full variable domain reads EPEVTQTPSHQVTQMGQEVILRCVPISNHLYFYWYRQILGQKVEFLVSFYNNEISEKSEIFDDQFSVERPDGSNFTLKIRSTKLEDSAMYFCASTPRGRGDYEQYFGPGTRLTVT.

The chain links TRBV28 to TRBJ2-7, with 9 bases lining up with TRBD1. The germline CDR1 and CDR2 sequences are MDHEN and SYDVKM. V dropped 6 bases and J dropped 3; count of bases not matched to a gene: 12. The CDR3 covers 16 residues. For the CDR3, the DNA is TGTGCCAGCAGATCACCCCCCGGGACAGGGTACTACGAGCAGTACTTC. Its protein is CASRSPPGTGYYEQYF.

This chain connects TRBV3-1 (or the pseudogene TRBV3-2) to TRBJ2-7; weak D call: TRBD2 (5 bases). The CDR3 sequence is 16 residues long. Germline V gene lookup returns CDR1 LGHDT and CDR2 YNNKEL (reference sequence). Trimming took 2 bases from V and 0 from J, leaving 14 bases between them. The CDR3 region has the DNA TGTGCCAGCAGCCAATGGGAAGGGAGTTACTCCTACGAGCAGTACTTC. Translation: CASSQWEGSYSYEQYF.

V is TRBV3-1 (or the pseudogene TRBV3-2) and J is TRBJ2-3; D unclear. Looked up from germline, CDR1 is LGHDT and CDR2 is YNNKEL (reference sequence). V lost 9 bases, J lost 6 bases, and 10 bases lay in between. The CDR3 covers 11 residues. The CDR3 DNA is TGTGCCAGTATCGGGTATGATACGCAGTATTTT. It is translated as CASIGYDTQYF.

In DNA, the CDR3 is TGTGCCAGCAGTTACTCGACTAGCGGGGAGACCCAGTACTTC. Amino acids: CASSYSTSGETQYF. The chain employs TRBV6-5 and TRBJ2-5, with 10 bases that match TRBD2. Germline V gives CDR1 MNHEY, CDR2 SVGAGI. This CDR3 contains 14 residues. With 0 bases clipped from V and 5 bases from J, the junction kept 0 bases outside the gene matches.

CDR3 amino acids: CASSQEGGYEQYF. The CDR3 coding sequence is TGTGCCAGCAGCCAAGAAGGAGGCTACGAGCAGTACTTC. The J gene is TRBJ2-7, the V gene TRBV4-2, with D perhaps matching TRBD2 (5 bases). The CDR3 runs to 13 residues. Between the trimmed V and J ends, which lost 0 bases and 3 bases, there was a span of 6 bases. The germline gives CDR1 LGHNA, CDR2 YNFKEQ.

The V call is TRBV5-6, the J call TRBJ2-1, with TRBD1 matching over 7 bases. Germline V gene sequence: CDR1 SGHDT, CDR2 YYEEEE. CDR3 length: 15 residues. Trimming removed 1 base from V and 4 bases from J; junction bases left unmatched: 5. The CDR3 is CASSLSGTVYNEQFF. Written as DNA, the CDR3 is TGTGCCAGCAGCTTGTCTGGGACAGTATACAATGAGCAGTTCTTC.